What follows are 17 T cell receptor beta chains derived from one specimen sequenced in a study of early T cells in non-severe SARS-CoV-2 infection. TCRdb passed the 5' RACE reads through MiXCR, listing each CDR3 protein once. The table shows around 89,000 distinct CDR3 sequences, with 14% to 15% occurring only once. Input material: whole blood. These receptors originate from an adult who was a healthcare worker with PCR-confirmed SARS-CoV-2 infection or an uninfected control (not recorded which).

Many counts were recorded for this clonotype. V gene TRBV3-1 combines with J gene TRBJ2-5; 15 bases fit TRBD2. This CDR3 comprises 17 residues. V lost 8 bases, J lost 0 bases, and 7 bases stayed unmatched. Per the germline V gene, CDR1 is LGHDT and CDR2 is YNNKEL (reference sequence). The DNA for the CDR3 is TGTGCCAGCTACGGGACTAGCGGGGGGACCTACCAAGAGACCCAGTACTTC. It is translated as CASYGTSGGTYQETQYF.

The V gene is TRBV6-2 or TRBV6-3, the J gene TRBJ2-7; D is uncertain. The CDR3 consists of 12 residues. CDR1 and CDR2 from the germline V gene are MNHEY and SVGEGT. Trimming shortened V by 4 bases and J by 3 bases, and 7 bases separated the two germline ends. The CDR3 is CASSSEIYEQYV. The CDR3 region has the DNA TGTGCCAGCAGTTCTGAAATCTACGAGCAGTACGTC.

J is TRBJ2-1 and V is TRBV7-9; 11 nucleotides align to TRBD2. CDR1 and CDR2 (germline): SEHNR, FQNEAQ (reference sequence). The V segment lost 5 bases and the J segment 7 bases; nucleotides outside the gene matches: 4. The CDR3 extends over 14 amino acids. CDR3 coding DNA: TGTGCCAGCAGCCCCAGACTAGCGGGAAATGAGCAGTTCTTC. Its translation is CASSPRLAGNEQFF. The full variable domain, completed using reference TRBV7-9 and TRBJ2-1, is DTGVSQNPRHKITKRGQNVTFRCDPISEHNRLYWYRQTLGQGPEFLTYFQNEAQLEKSRLLSDRFSAERPKGSFSTLEIQRTEQGDSAMYLCASSPRLAGNEQFFGPGTRLTVL.

This clonotype was detected many times. The chain combines TRBV6-2 or TRBV6-3 with TRBJ1-5, with TRBD1 matching 7 bases. V lost 7 bases, J lost 9 bases, and 9 bases stayed unmatched. Germline loops: CDR1 MNHEY, CDR2 SVGEGT. The CDR3 sequence is 13 residues long. The CDR3 reads CASTYRGSGPQHF. As DNA, the CDR3 is TGTGCCAGCACCTACAGGGGCTCAGGGCCCCAGCATTTT.

V is TRBV12-3 or TRBV12-4 and J is TRBJ1-3, with D possibly matching TRBD1 (6 bases). The CDR3 runs 18 residues. The germline V and J ends were trimmed by 3 bases and 0 bases, with 18 bases remaining between them. The CDR3 DNA is TGTGCCAGCAGTTTGGGGAGTTGGGGGCCGACCTCTGGAAACACCATATATTTT. It encodes CASSLGSWGPTSGNTIYF.

Only a few counts were recorded for this clonotype. The rearrangement links TRBV6-1 to TRBJ2-1; TRBD2 matches at 9 bases. V lost 6 bases, J lost 6 bases, and 6 bases stayed unmatched. The CDR3 is made up of 14 amino acids. The germline gives CDR1 MNHNS, CDR2 SASEGT. The DNA for the CDR3 is TGTGCCAGCAGGAGACTAGCGGTAACCAATGAGCAGTTCTTC. This gives the protein CASRRLAVTNEQFF.

In this sample, this clonotype turned up many times. The genes are TRBV7-2 and TRBJ2-5; unclear D gene. Germline V gene sequence: CDR1 SGHTA, CDR2 FQGNSA. The CDR3 length is 14 residues. Trimming shortened V by 2 bases and J by 0 bases, and 7 bases separated the two germline ends. The CDR3 DNA reads as TGTGCCAGCAGCTTAATTTCGCACCAAGAGACCCAGTACTTC. Amino acid sequence: CASSLISHQETQYF. The complete variable domain, with remaining parts taken from reference TRBV7-2 and TRBJ2-5, reads GAGVSQSPSNKVTEKGKDVELRCDPISGHTALYWYRQSLGQGLEFLIYFQGNSAPDKSGLPSDRFSAERTGGSVSTLTIQRTQQEDSAVYLCASSLISHQETQYFGPGTRLLVL.

This clonotype was seen repeatedly, ten times or more. The rearrangement links TRBV19 to TRBJ1-5, with no clear D. Germline loops: CDR1 LNHDA, CDR2 SQIVND (reference sequence). The CDR3 spans 14 residues. The V end lost 3 bases, the J end lost 2 bases, and 8 bases lay between the germline ends. DNA of the CDR3: TGTGCCAGTAGTATCGTCCAGGGCAATCAGCCCCAGCATTTT. Protein sequence: CASSIVQGNQPQHF.

The V gene is TRBV7-3, the J gene TRBJ1-2; perhaps TRBD1 as D (6 bases). V lost 5 bases and J 4 bases, leaving 17 bases between the germline ends. The germline CDR1 and CDR2 sequences are SGHTA and FQGTGA. The CDR3 contains 15 residues. This chain's CDR3 is CASSPDSSVSYGYTF. In DNA, the CDR3 is TGTGCCAGCAGCCCGGACAGTAGTGTTAGCTATGGCTACACCTTC.

The V and J genes are TRBV29-1 and TRBJ1-1; 8 bases are a match to TRBD1. The CDR3 is 13 amino acids. CDR1 and CDR2 (germline): SQVTM, ANQGSEA. V was pared by 4 bases and J by 5 bases, with 6 bases of the junction left unmatched. The CDR3 reads CSVGQGLGTEAFF. In DNA form, the CDR3 reads TGCAGCGTTGGACAGGGGCTGGGGACTGAAGCTTTCTTT.

This sequence joins TRBV9 and TRBJ2-3; D gene ambiguous. Germline loops: CDR1 SGDLS, CDR2 YYNGEE. The CDR3 consists of 12 residues. With 4 bases removed from V and 2 bases from J, the gap between germline ends came to 5 bases. The CDR3 reads CASSPDTDTQYF. The CDR3 nucleotides are TGTGCCAGCAGCCCCGACACAGATACGCAGTATTTT.

This chain uses TRBV25-1 with TRBJ1-5; D is undetermined. CDR3 length: 14 amino acids. Germline V gene lookup returns CDR1 MGHDK and CDR2 SYGVNS. V lost 3 bases and J lost 4, with 10 bases in between. The CDR3 region has the DNA TGTGCCAGCAGTGAGACGGGCACTAATCAGCCCCAGCATTTT. It translates to CASSETGTNQPQHF.

This clonotype was recorded a few times. The chain combines TRBV9 with TRBJ2-3; 9 nucleotides align to TRBD1. The J segment lost 4 bases and the V segment lost 2 bases, leaving 8 bases of the junction unmatched. There are 16 residues in the CDR3. Germline loops: CDR1 SGDLS, CDR2 YYNGEE. The CDR3 sequence: CASSVAIGTGSDTQYF. In DNA, the CDR3 is TGTGCCAGCAGCGTGGCTATTGGGACAGGGTCAGATACGCAGTATTTT.

This clonotype was recorded a few times. The chain joins TRBV18 to TRBJ2-5; no definite D call. Germline V gene data show CDR1 as KGHSH and CDR2 as LQKENI. Trimming took off 2 bases at V and 2 bases at J, with 3 bases between the two ends. This CDR3 contains 12 residues. The DNA for the CDR3 is TGTGCCAGCTCACCAAGGCAAGAGACCCAGTACTTC. Translation gives CASSPRQETQYF.

There are a few counts of this clonotype. The chain recombines TRBV5-6 with TRBJ2-7; no firm D call. The CDR3 is 11 amino acids. Germline V gene lookup returns CDR1 SGHDT and CDR2 YYEEEE. Trimming took 4 bases from V and 5 from J, leaving 7 bases between them. CDR3: CASSLADEQYV. The CDR3 DNA reads as TGTGCCAGCAGCCTTGCGGACGAGCAGTACGTC.

Notes on this clonotype: The junction departs from germline at one end; a sequencing error may be responsible. V is TRBV18 and J is TRBJ1-5; D unclear. The germline V gene encodes CDR1 KGHSH and CDR2 LQKENI. The CDR3 contains 15 residues. The CDR3 region has the DNA TGTGCCAGCTCACCAGGCGTTTGGGCTAATCGGCCCCAGCATTTT. It translates to CASSPGVWANRPQHF. The whole variable domain, filled in from reference TRBV18 and TRBJ1-5, reads NAGVMQNPRHLVRRRGQEARLRCSPMKGHSHVYWYRQLPEEGLKFMVYLQKENIIDESGMPKERFSAEFPKEGPSILRIQQVVRGDSAAYFCASSPGVWANRPQHFGDGTRLSIL.

This clonotype came up a few times. The V and J genes are TRBV9 and TRBJ1-1; 9 positions match TRBD1. The CDR3 sequence is 16 residues long. CDR1 is SGDLS and CDR2 is YYNGEE in the germline V gene. With V trimmed by 0 bases and J by 6 bases, 9 bases remained unmatched. The DNA for the CDR3 is TGTGCCAGCAGCGTAGCCGTTGGGACAGGGTTCGCTGAAGCTTTCTTT. It specifies CASSVAVGTGFAEAFF.